This T cell receptor (beta chain) emerged from a study of T cells and Merkel cell carcinoma outcomes. Study observations and caveats: Reportedly, T-cell repertoire with density predicts Merkel cell carcinoma outcomes.

Details on this clone: Its specificity is not known.

Method: immunoSEQ multiplex PCR; TCRdb's copy keeps in-frame clones and lacks some. The table includes 1,400 or so clones, around 90% detected once. CDR1 and CDR2 (germline): SGHRS, YFSETQ. This CDR3 spans 16 amino acids. Trimming at V came to 4 bases and at J to 7 bases, leaving 7 bases not matched to a gene. This chain joins TRBV5-1 and TRBJ2-2, with 13 bases aligning to TRBD2. Material: tumor tissue from Merkel cell carcinoma. The TCR was taken from a human donor with Merkel cell carcinoma. Here the CDR3 DNA reads TGCGCCAGCAGCCGGGGACTAGCGGGGACGGTCGGGGAGCTGTTTTTT. This sequence encodes CASSRGLAGTVGELFF.